Presented here are 20 T cell receptor beta chains from one specimen sequenced in a study of PD-L1 blockade in urothelial cancer. The protocol was immunoSEQ multiplex PCR, while the TCRdb copy is restricted to in-frame clones and leaves out a portion. The sample includes some 45,000 clones, around 81% of them seen just once. Time point described: pretreatment peripheral blood. The sample here was PBMCs, taken around atezolizumab (anti-PD-L1) treatment. These receptors came from a man aged 60-69 years with urothelial cancer.

The chain recombines TRBV2 with TRBJ1-1, with D possibly matching TRBD1 (5 bases). Per the germline V gene, CDR1 is SNHLY and CDR2 is FYNNEI. V lost 7 bases and J 2 bases, leaving 14 bases between the germline ends. This CDR3 is built from 14 residues. The CDR3 region is CASTEAGPNTEAFF. In DNA form, the CDR3 reads TGTGCCAGCACCGAGGCAGGGCCAAACACTGAAGCTTTCTTT. Filled out from reference TRBV2 and TRBJ1-1, the complete variable domain reads EPEVTQTPSHQVTQMGQEVILRCVPISNHLYFYWYRQILGQKVEFLVSFYNNEISEKSEIFDDQFSVERPDGSNFTLKIRSTKLEDSAMYFCASTEAGPNTEAFFGQGTRLTVV.

This sequence joins TRBV28 and TRBJ2-7, with no clear D. The CDR3 sequence is 13 residues long. V shed 7 bases and J shed 4 bases, with 14 bases lying between them. Germline CDR1 reads MDHEN; CDR2 reads SYDVKM. The CDR3 DNA follows: TGTGCCAGCAATGTAGCAGACCGGTACGAGCAGTACTTC. Its protein is CASNVADRYEQYF.

The genes are TRBV10-3 and TRBJ2-1; a weak D match, TRBD1 (5 bases). Per the germline V gene, CDR1 is ENHRY and CDR2 is SYGVKD. The V and J ends lost 9 bases and 8 bases respectively, with 14 bases between them. CDR3 length: 12 amino acids. The CDR3 region has the DNA TGTGCCATTGGCAGGGTTTTTGATGAGCAGTTCTTC. It translates to CAIGRVFDEQFF.

The genes are TRBV18 and TRBJ1-1, with a tentative D call TRBD1 (6 bases). The CDR3 covers 15 residues. Germline V gene sequence: CDR1 KGHSH, CDR2 LQKENI. The germline V and J ends were trimmed by 2 bases and 4 bases, with 14 bases remaining between them. In DNA, the CDR3 is TGTGCCAGCTCACCAAAGGGGGGCGGGAGCACTGAAGCTTTCTTT. This gives the protein CASSPKGGGSTEAFF.

This clone was counted once. The V and J genes are TRBV30 and TRBJ2-7, with 13 bases matching TRBD2. The J segment lost 3 bases and the V segment lost 2 bases, leaving 13 bases of the junction unmatched. The CDR3 loop spans 18 amino acids. Germline lookup yields CDR1 GTSNPN and CDR2 SVGIG (reference sequence). CDR3 in DNA: TGTGCCTGGAGTTTTGTAAGGACTAGCGGGAGAAGAGGCTACGAGCAGTACTTC. Protein sequence: CAWSFVRTSGRRGYEQYF.

The chain couples TRBV19 to TRBJ2-7; 9 bases line up with TRBD2. CDR1 is LNHDA, CDR2 SQIVND, per germline (reference sequence). J was trimmed by 4 bases and V by 5 bases; bases with no gene match: 3. This CDR3 contains 13 residues. The CDR3 bases are TGTGCCAGTAGTGAAGGACTAGCGTACGAGCAGTACTTC. It codes for CASSEGLAYEQYF.

The chain couples TRBV9 to TRBJ2-3; D might be TRBD2 (6 bases). Germline lookup yields CDR1 SGDLS and CDR2 YYNGEE. The CDR3 length is 14 residues. V lost 5 bases to trimming and J lost 2 bases, with 12 bases between them. CDR3 amino acids: CASSGGGFTDTQYF. CDR3 nucleotides: TGTGCCAGCAGTGGTGGAGGGTTCACAGATACGCAGTATTTT. Supplemented by reference TRBV9 and TRBJ2-3, the full variable domain reads DSGVTQTPKHLITATGQRVTLRCSPRSGDLSVYWYQQSLDQGLQFLIQYYNGEERAKGNILERFSAQQFPDLHSELNLSSLELGDSALYFCASSGGGFTDTQYFGPGTRLTVL.

This clone turned up a few times. J is TRBJ2-7 and V is TRBV19, with TRBD2 as a possible D gene (6 bases). This CDR3 contains 13 residues. Trimming shortened V by 4 bases and J by 1 base, and 8 bases separated the two germline ends. Germline V gene lookup returns CDR1 LNHDA and CDR2 SQIVND (reference sequence). The CDR3 here is CASSNRGSYEQYF. The CDR3 nucleotides are TGTGCCAGTAGTAATCGGGGGTCCTACGAGCAGTACTTC. The full variable domain, completed using reference TRBV19 and TRBJ2-7, is DGGITQSPKYLFRKEGQNVTLSCEQNLNHDAMYWYRQDPGQGLRLIYYSQIVNDFQKGDIAEGYSVSREKKESFPLTVTSAQKNPTAFYLCASSNRGSYEQYFGPGTRLTVT.

This chain uses TRBV7-8 with TRBJ2-6; D might be TRBD2 (6 bases). CDR1 is SGHVS, CDR2 FQNEAQ, per germline. This CDR3 region has 16 residues. The ends were cut back, 1 base at V and 0 bases at J, with 7 bases in the middle. The CDR3 loop is CASSLVGGSGANVLTF. CDR3 in DNA: TGTGCCAGCAGCTTAGTGGGGGGCTCTGGGGCCAACGTCCTGACTTTC.

This sequence joins TRBV2 and TRBJ2-5; D ambiguous. V shed 5 bases and J shed 0 bases, with 7 bases lying between them. Germline V lookup: CDR1 SNHLY, CDR2 FYNNEI. This CDR3 region has 13 residues. For the CDR3, the DNA is TGTGCCAGCAGTCGAGAGAACCAAGAGACCCAGTACTTC. Translated, it gives CASSRENQETQYF. Variable domain in full (rest from reference TRBV2 and TRBJ2-5): EPEVTQTPSHQVTQMGQEVILRCVPISNHLYFYWYRQILGQKVEFLVSFYNNEISEKSEIFDDQFSVERPDGSNFTLKIRSTKLEDSAMYFCASSRENQETQYFGPGTRLLVL.

CDR3 sequence: CASSLEGVGYGYTF. Written as DNA, the CDR3 is TGTGCCAGCAGTTTAGAGGGAGTCGGCTATGGCTACACCTTC. The V call is TRBV27, the J call TRBJ1-2, with unresolved D. Germline values: CDR1 MNHEY, CDR2 SMNVEV (reference sequence). This CDR3 spans 14 amino acids. Between the trimmed V and J ends, which lost 2 bases and 4 bases, there was a span of 11 bases.

V usage is TRBV27 and J usage is TRBJ2-1, with D possibly TRBD2 on 5 matching bases. Looked up from germline, CDR1 is MNHEY and CDR2 is SMNVEV (reference sequence). The CDR3 spans 13 residues. Trimming took off 3 bases at V and 6 bases at J, with 9 bases between the two ends. The CDR3: CASSFRTFNEQFF. As DNA, the CDR3 is TGTGCCAGCAGTTTCAGGACTTTCAATGAGCAGTTCTTC.

As DNA, the CDR3 is TGTGCCAGCAGGGGGACAGGAAAGAATCAGCCCCAGCATTTT. As protein: CASRGTGKNQPQHF. The chain uses TRBV6-5 and TRBJ1-5; 8 bases align to TRBD1. The germline gives CDR1 MNHEY, CDR2 SVGAGI. There are 14 residues in the CDR3. V was clipped by 6 bases and J by 4 bases; unmatched bases: 5.

This clone was seen more than once but under ten times. The J gene is TRBJ1-4, the V gene TRBV5-8, with D possibly matching TRBD1 (5 bases). Germline-derived CDR1 and CDR2 are SGHTS and YDEGEE. The CDR3 has 18 residues. Trimming removed 4 bases from V and 7 bases from J, with 26 bases in between. The CDR3 nucleotides are TGTGCCAGCAGCATCGGGACTGACATGTTGGGCGCTTCTGAAAAACTGTTTTTT. Amino acids: CASSIGTDMLGASEKLFF. Filled out from reference TRBV5-8 and TRBJ1-4, the complete variable domain reads EAGVTQSPTHLIKTRGQQATLRCSPISGHTSVYWYQQALGLGLQFLLWYDEGEERNRGNFPPRFSGRQFPNYSSELNVNALELEDSALYLCASSIGTDMLGASEKLFFGSGTQLSVL.

The genes are TRBV5-1 and TRBJ2-2; D is perhaps TRBD1 (5 bases). CDR1 is SGHRS and CDR2 is YFSETQ in the germline V gene. The CDR3 totals 16 residues. With 3 bases removed from V and 1 base from J, the gap between germline ends came to 13 bases. This chain's CDR3 is CASSSSSTGNTGELFF. Written as DNA, the CDR3 is TGCGCCAGCAGCTCATCCTCCACAGGGAACACCGGGGAGCTGTTTTTT.

V gene TRBV6-1 combines with J gene TRBJ1-2, with 7 bases identical to TRBD1. The CDR3 loop spans 14 amino acids. V lost 5 bases, J lost 8 bases, and 11 bases stayed unmatched. Germline lookup yields CDR1 MNHNS and CDR2 SASEGT. CDR3: CASSSGPLRGGYTF. The CDR3, as DNA: TGTGCCAGCAGTTCGGGGCCCCTCAGGGGGGGCTACACCTTC.

The V and J genes are TRBV7-2 and TRBJ1-2; D may be TRBD1 (6 bases). Germline V gene data show CDR1 as SGHTA and CDR2 as FQGNSA. The CDR3 contains 13 residues. Trimming pared 6 bases from V and 8 bases from J, leaving 16 bases between. The CDR3 coding sequence is TGTGCCAGCAGTTCCGGACAGCTCGGAGGCTACACCTTC. The encoded protein is CASSSGQLGGYTF.

The chain combines TRBV6-5 with TRBJ2-4; TRBD2 agrees at 9 bases. The V segment lost 6 bases and the J segment 4 bases; nucleotides outside the gene matches: 1. Germline V gene lookup returns CDR1 MNHEY and CDR2 SVGAGI. The CDR3 length is 13 residues. The CDR3 nucleotides are TGTGCCAGCAGGGGACTAGCTAAAAACATTCAGTACTTC. Amino acid sequence: CASRGLAKNIQYF.

The table lists this clone with a count of one. V is TRBV6-6 and J is TRBJ2-2; D gene ambiguous. CDR3 length: 15 amino acids. Deletions cut 0 bases from V and 7 bases from J, with 12 bases between. Looked up from germline, CDR1 is MNHNY and CDR2 is SVGAGI (reference sequence). As DNA, the CDR3 is TGTGCCAGCAGTTACTCGGCCAGCGCCCACGGGGAGCTGTTTTTT. This gives the protein CASSYSASAHGELFF.

CDR3 coding DNA: TGTGCCAGCAGCAAAGCAGAAGGGAGGGACGAGACCCAGTACTTC. Encoded protein: CASSKAEGRDETQYF. The rearrangement joins TRBV21-1 to TRBJ2-5; the table's D gene call, TRBD2, was not cross checked with the DNA. TRBV21-1 is described as a pseudogene. This CDR3 region has 15 residues.